This paragraph covers one T cell receptor (beta chain) sequence. Its antigen is undetermined. These data belong to a study of long-term antiretroviral therapy in people with HIV. The study's findings and limits: Pre-ART expanded TRB clones stayed dominant throughout, though often decreasing after ART. ART adherence, viral resistance and therapy changes went undocumented.

With V trimmed by 4 bases and J by 5 bases, 27 bases remained unmatched. The CDR3 loop spans 22 amino acids. In germline, CDR1 is MGHRA, CDR2 YSYEKL. Treatment locations for all participants with HIV were in the United States. At the survey level, the v3.0 immunoSEQ assay was run. The assay was immunoSEQ multiplex PCR, and TCRdb's table has in-frame clones only and misses some. The top ten clones hold 6.4% of a sample with roughly 24,000 clones, nearly 90% of them seen once. The specimen was unsorted PBMCs, collected 0.6 years after starting antiretroviral therapy. The J gene is TRBJ2-5, the V gene TRBV4-1, with 11 nucleotides matching TRBD2. The sequence derives from a man aged 55 to 70 with HIV. CDR3 sequence reads: CASSLFSTGGLAALEGRETQYF. The DNA for the CDR3 is TGCGCCAGCAGCCTTTTTAGTACAGGGGGACTAGCGGCCCTCGAAGGGCGGGAGACCCAGTACTTC.